These 16 T cell receptor beta chains originate from one sample sequenced in a study of CD8 T cells in ankylosing spondylitis (dated by TCRdb to about 2017). The library was prepared using 5' RACE. The listed sequencing device is Illumina HiSeq 2500. In TCRdb, the public reads were trimmed at Q25 with fastp and aligned with MiXCR, with productive beta chains retained. Each CDR3 protein gets just one entry, which takes the most common genes and DNA from the rows behind it. The sample yields about 130,000 distinct CDR3 sequences; 6.5% to 9% were counted once. The top ten clones comprise 12% of the sample. Sequencing input: blood, either unsorted or a sorted T cell fraction (not recorded which). Source of these receptors: a male donor with ankylosing spondylitis or in good health (not recorded which).

This clonotype was recorded at least ten times. The V call is TRBV28, the J call TRBJ1-4, with D unclear. V was clipped by 2 bases and J by 7 bases, with 11 bases between them. This CDR3 region has 14 residues. CDR1 and CDR2 (germline): MDHEN, SYDVKM. DNA for the CDR3: TGTGCCAGCAGTTTAGGTGGCACCCCTGAAAAACTGTTTTTT. This gives the protein CASSLGGTPEKLFF.

This clonotype was recorded at least ten times. The chain carries TRBV9 and TRBJ2-1; D possibly corresponds to TRBD1 (5 bases). The germline V and J ends were trimmed by 2 bases and 5 bases, with 11 bases remaining between them. The CDR3 has 14 residues. Germline V gives CDR1 SGDLS, CDR2 YYNGEE. The CDR3 DNA sequence: TGTGCCAGCAGCGTCTACCTAGGGGACAATGAGCAGTTCTTC. Translation gives CASSVYLGDNEQFF.

This chain uses TRBV7-9 with TRBJ1-4, with D possibly TRBD1 on 5 matching bases. V was shortened by 1 base and J by 2 bases, with 14 bases between the two germline ends. The length of the CDR3 is 17 residues. The V gene's germline CDR1 is SEHNR and CDR2 FQNEAQ (reference sequence). The CDR3 sequence is CASSLGLRQLTNEKLFF. CDR3 coding DNA: TGTGCCAGCAGCTTAGGATTAAGACAGCTCACTAATGAAAAACTGTTTTTT.

This clonotype occurred many times. The V call is TRBV10-3, the J call TRBJ2-1; 7 bases are a match to TRBD2. The length of the CDR3 is 14 residues. Per germline, CDR1 ENHRY and CDR2 SYGVKD. The ends lost 6 bases at V and 9 bases at J; junction bases unmatched: 11. In DNA form, the CDR3 reads TGTGCCATCAGCCCTTCAGACGGGAGGAGTGAGCAGTTCTTC. This codes for CAISPSDGRSEQFF.

This clonotype has ten or more counts. The chain links TRBV7-2 to TRBJ1-2; 9 nucleotides line up with TRBD1. The V gene's germline CDR1 is SGHTA and CDR2 FQGNSA. The V gene end was trimmed by 4 bases and the J gene end by 1 base; junction bases not matched to a gene: 7. The CDR3 spans 16 residues. The CDR3 loop is CASSYFAGQGNYGYTF. CDR3 bases: TGTGCCAGCAGCTACTTCGCGGGACAGGGTAACTATGGCTACACCTTC. Using reference TRBV7-2 and TRBJ1-2 for the parts outside the CDR3, the full variable domain is GAGVSQSPSNKVTEKGKDVELRCDPISGHTALYWYRQSLGQGLEFLIYFQGNSAPDKSGLPSDRFSAERTGGSVSTLTIQRTQQEDSAVYLCASSYFAGQGNYGYTFGSGTRLTVV.

About this clonotype itself: A junction boundary mismatches the germline segment, possibly from a read error. J is TRBJ1-1 and V is TRBV12-3 or TRBV12-4, with D possibly TRBD1 on 5 matching bases. The CDR3 sequence is 14 residues long. The DNA of the CDR3 is TGTGCCAGCAGTTGGGAGGGGCTGAATACTGAAGCTTTCTTT. This gives the protein CASSWEGLNTEAFF.

This clonotype was observed many times. This chain joins TRBV20-1 and TRBJ1-2; no reliable D call. Germline loops: CDR1 DFQATT, CDR2 SNEGSKA (reference sequence). The CDR3 contains 11 residues. Trimming removed 4 bases at V and 4 bases at J, with 7 bases between. CDR3 residues: CSAIPGYGYTF. The CDR3 nucleotides read TGCAGTGCTATTCCCGGCTATGGCTACACCTTC.

This clonotype was detected many times. The rearrangement links TRBV2 to TRBJ2-1, with D unclear. The CDR3 length is 15 residues. CDR1 SNHLY and CDR2 FYNNEI come from the germline V gene. V shed 0 bases and J shed 6 bases, with 12 bases lying between them. CDR3 nucleotides: TGTGCCAGCAGTGAAGCCGGACGTGCCGCCAATGAGCAGTTCTTC. Residues: CASSEAGRAANEQFF.

This clonotype was detected ten times or more. The rearrangement links TRBV7-6 to TRBJ2-2; D could derive from TRBD1 or TRBD2 (5 bases each). CDR1 is SGHVS, CDR2 FNYEAQ, per germline. The germline V and J ends were trimmed by 5 bases and 0 bases, with 16 bases remaining between them. This CDR3 region has 17 residues. CDR3 bases: TGTGCCAGCAGCCTTAGTACAGGAGGCGCGAACACCGGGGAGCTGTTTTTT. As protein: CASSLSTGGANTGELFF.

In its sample, this clonotype was seen many times. V is TRBV7-2 and J is TRBJ1-5, with unresolved D. Per germline, CDR1 SGHTA and CDR2 FQGNSA. V lost 6 bases to trimming and J lost 6 bases, with 15 bases between them. The CDR3 extends over 14 amino acids. The DNA for the CDR3 is TGTGCCAGCAGACCCTCAGGAGCGGCTCAGCCCCAGCATTTT. As protein: CASRPSGAAQPQHF.

This clonotype has at least ten counts. The chain links TRBV5-4 to TRBJ1-1; a possible D gene is TRBD1 (5 bases). The germline CDR1 and CDR2 sequences are SGHNT and YYREEE (reference sequence). V lost 2 bases and J lost 6, with 11 bases in between. The CDR3 sequence is 13 residues long. For the CDR3, the DNA is TGTGCCAGCAGCTTCACAGGCATCGCTGAAGCTTTCTTT. Protein: CASSFTGIAEAFF.

This clonotype has a count of ten or more. This chain uses TRBV7-7 with TRBJ2-1; D may be TRBD1 or TRBD2 (5 bases each). Trimming pared 5 bases from V and 4 bases from J, leaving 12 bases between. The CDR3 is 14 residues long. Germline V CDR1 and CDR2: SSHAT, FNYEAQ (reference sequence). The CDR3 region is CASSPGTDYNEQFF. The CDR3 DNA reads TGTGCCAGCAGCCCTGGGACCGATTACAATGAGCAGTTCTTC.

This clonotype has ten or more counts. The gene calls are TRBV3-1 and TRBJ1-5, with D perhaps TRBD1 (6 bases). The CDR3 loop spans 15 amino acids. Trimming pared 0 bases from V and 7 bases from J, leaving 13 bases between. Germline values: CDR1 LGHDT, CDR2 YNNKEL (reference sequence). The CDR3: CASSQDPRGGQPQHF. The DNA for the CDR3 is TGTGCCAGCAGCCAAGATCCCAGGGGAGGACAGCCCCAGCATTTT.

This clonotype has a count of ten or more. V usage is TRBV19 and J usage is TRBJ2-3; TRBD2 matches 9 bases. Germline V gene sequence: CDR1 LNHDA, CDR2 SQIVND (reference sequence). CDR3 length: 16 residues. V shed 1 base, J shed 4 bases, and the junction held 6 bases outside the gene matches. Here the CDR3 DNA reads TGTGCCAGTAGTATAGGCTCGGCTAGCGGGGCAGATACGCAGTATTTT. Protein sequence: CASSIGSASGADTQYF.

This clonotype was counted between two and nine times. The V call is TRBV5-1, the J call TRBJ2-1; TRBD2 matches 11 bases. Germline CDR1 and CDR2: SGHRS and YFSETQ. V gave up 0 bases and J gave up 10 bases; unmatched junction bases: 6. This CDR3 region has 15 residues. CDR3 residues: CASSLARSGGAEQFF. As DNA, the CDR3 is TGCGCCAGCAGCTTGGCGCGTAGCGGGGGGGCCGAGCAGTTCTTC.

The CDR3: CSARPGTSGSFYEQYF. CDR3 DNA: TGCAGTGCTAGACCCGGGACTAGCGGGAGTTTTTACGAGCAGTACTTC. This chain links TRBV20-1 with TRBJ2-7; 14 bases fit TRBD2. CDR3 size: 16 residues. Looked up from germline, CDR1 is DFQATT and CDR2 is SNEGSKA (reference sequence). V was pared by 2 bases and J by 4 bases, with 7 bases of the junction left unmatched.